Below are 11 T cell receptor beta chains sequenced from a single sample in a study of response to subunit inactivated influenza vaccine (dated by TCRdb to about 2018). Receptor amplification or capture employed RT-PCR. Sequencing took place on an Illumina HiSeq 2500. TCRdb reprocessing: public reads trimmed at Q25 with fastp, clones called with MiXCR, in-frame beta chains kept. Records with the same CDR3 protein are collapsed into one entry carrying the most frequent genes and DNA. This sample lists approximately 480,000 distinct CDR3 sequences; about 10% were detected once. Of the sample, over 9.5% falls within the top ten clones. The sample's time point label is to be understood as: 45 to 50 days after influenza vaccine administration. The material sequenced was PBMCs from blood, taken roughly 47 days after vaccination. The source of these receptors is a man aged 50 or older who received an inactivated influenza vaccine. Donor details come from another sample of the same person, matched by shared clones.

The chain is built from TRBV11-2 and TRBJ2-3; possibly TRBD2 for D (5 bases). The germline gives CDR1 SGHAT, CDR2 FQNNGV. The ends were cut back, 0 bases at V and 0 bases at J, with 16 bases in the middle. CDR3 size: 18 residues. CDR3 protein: CASSLDARGLASTDTQYF. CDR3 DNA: TGTGCCAGCAGCTTAGACGCACGTGGGCTAGCTAGCACAGATACGCAGTATTTT.

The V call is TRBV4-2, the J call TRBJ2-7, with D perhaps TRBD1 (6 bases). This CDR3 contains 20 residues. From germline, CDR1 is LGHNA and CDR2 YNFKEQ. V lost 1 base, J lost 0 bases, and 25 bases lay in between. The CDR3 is CASSQATRGPPFRSSYEQYF. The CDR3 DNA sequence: TGTGCCAGCAGCCAAGCAACCAGGGGCCCCCCGTTCCGGAGCTCCTACGAGCAGTACTTC.

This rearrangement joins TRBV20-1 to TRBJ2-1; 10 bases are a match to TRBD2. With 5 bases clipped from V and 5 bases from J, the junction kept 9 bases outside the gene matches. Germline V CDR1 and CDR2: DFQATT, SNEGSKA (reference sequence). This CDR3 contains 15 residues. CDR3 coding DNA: TGCAGTGCTCCTAAAGCGGGAGGGTACCACAATGAGCAGTTCTTC. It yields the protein CSAPKAGGYHNEQFF.

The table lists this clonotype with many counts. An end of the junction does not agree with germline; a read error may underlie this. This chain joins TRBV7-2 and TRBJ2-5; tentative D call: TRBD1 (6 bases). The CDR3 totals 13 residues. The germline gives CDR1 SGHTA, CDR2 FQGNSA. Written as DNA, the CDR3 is TGTGCCAGCAGTTTAGGGGGATCGGAGACCCAGTACTTC. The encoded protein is CASSLGGSETQYF.

This chain's CDR3 is CASSQDQEAPTYNEQFF. The CDR3 DNA sequence: TGCGCCAGCAGCCAAGATCAGGAAGCGCCCACCTACAATGAGCAGTTCTTC. This chain connects TRBV4-3 to TRBJ2-1; D not resolved. CDR1 LGHNA and CDR2 YSLEER come from the germline V gene. The CDR3 runs 17 residues. With 0 bases removed from V and 2 bases from J, the gap between germline ends came to 14 bases.

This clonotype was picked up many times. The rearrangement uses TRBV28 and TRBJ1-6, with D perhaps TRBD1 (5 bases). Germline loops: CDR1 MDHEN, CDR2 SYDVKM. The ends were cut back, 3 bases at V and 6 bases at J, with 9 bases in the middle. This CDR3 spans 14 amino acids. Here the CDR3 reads CASSLSQGNSPLHF. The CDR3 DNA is TGTGCCAGCAGTTTGAGTCAGGGTAATTCACCCCTCCACTTT. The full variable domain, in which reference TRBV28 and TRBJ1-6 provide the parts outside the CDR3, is DVKVTQSSRYLVKRTGEKVFLECVQDMDHENMFWYRQDPGLGLRLIYFSYDVKMKEKGDIPEGYSVSREKKERFSLILESASTNQTSMYLCASSLSQGNSPLHFGNGTRLTVT.

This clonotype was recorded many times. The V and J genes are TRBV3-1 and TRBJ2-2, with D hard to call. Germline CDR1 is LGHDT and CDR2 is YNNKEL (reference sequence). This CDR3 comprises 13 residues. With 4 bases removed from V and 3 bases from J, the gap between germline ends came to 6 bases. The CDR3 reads CASSRTDTGELFF. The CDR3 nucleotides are TGTGCCAGCAGCCGAACGGACACCGGGGAGCTGTTTTTT.

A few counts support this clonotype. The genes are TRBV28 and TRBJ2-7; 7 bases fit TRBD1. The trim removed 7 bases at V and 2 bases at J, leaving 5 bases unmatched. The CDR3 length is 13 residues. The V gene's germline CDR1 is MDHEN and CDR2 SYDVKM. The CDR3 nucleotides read TGTGCCAGCACCCCGGGACAGACCTACGAGCAGTACTTC. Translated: CASTPGQTYEQYF.

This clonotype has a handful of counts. In DNA, the CDR3 is TGCAGTGCTAGAGATTTCCGGCAGGGAGGCAATGAGCAGTTCTTC. It specifies CSARDFRQGGNEQFF. The chain has TRBV20-1 and TRBJ2-1; TRBD2 is a possible D gene (6 bases). Germline CDR1 and CDR2: DFQATT and SNEGSKA (reference sequence). V was trimmed by 0 bases and J by 6 bases, leaving 15 bases between them. The CDR3 consists of 15 residues.

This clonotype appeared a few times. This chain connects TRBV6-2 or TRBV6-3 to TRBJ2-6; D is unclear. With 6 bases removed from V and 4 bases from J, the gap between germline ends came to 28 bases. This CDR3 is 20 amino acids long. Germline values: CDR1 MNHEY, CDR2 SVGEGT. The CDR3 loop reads CASSSSFFGHSLPGANVLTF. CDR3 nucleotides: TGTGCCAGCAGCTCCTCCTTTTTTGGCCATTCCCTCCCCGGGGCCAACGTCCTGACTTTC.

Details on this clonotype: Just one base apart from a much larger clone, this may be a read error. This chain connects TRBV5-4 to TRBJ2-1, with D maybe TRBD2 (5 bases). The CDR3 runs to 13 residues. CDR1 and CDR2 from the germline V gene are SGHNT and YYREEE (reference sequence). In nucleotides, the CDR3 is TGTGCCAGCAGCCCCCGTTTTCTCGGGGAGTTGTCCTTC. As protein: CASSPRFLGELSF.